The 24 T cell receptor beta chains reported below all come from one sample, sequenced in a study of early T cells in non-severe SARS-CoV-2 infection. TCRdb called the 5' RACE reads again in MiXCR, with one record for every CDR3 protein. The sample has more than 85,000 distinct CDR3 sequences; 16% are singletons. The sample consisted of whole blood. The source of these receptors is an adult who was a healthcare worker with PCR-confirmed SARS-CoV-2 infection or an uninfected control (not recorded which).

This clonotype was picked up one time. V usage is TRBV27 and J usage is TRBJ1-5, with TRBD1 matching over 7 bases. The CDR3 length is 15 residues. Germline assignment: CDR1 MNHEY and CDR2 SMNVEV (reference sequence). V was clipped by 4 bases and J by 3 bases; unmatched bases: 6. CDR3 coding DNA: TGTGCCAGCAGTTATAGGCAGGGGGACAATCAGCCCCAGCATTTT. It yields the protein CASSYRQGDNQPQHF.

This clonotype was observed many times. This chain uses TRBV6-2 or TRBV6-3 with TRBJ2-1, with D tentatively TRBD2 (5 bases). V lost 4 bases, J lost 4 bases, and 8 bases lay in between. CDR3 length: 13 amino acids. CDR1 is MNHEY and CDR2 is SVGEGT in the germline V gene. CDR3 sequence: CASSWTLYNEQFF. The CDR3 DNA reads TGTGCCAGCAGTTGGACTTTGTACAATGAGCAGTTCTTC.

This clonotype came up a few times. V is TRBV29-1 and J is TRBJ2-7, with D possibly being TRBD2 (5 bases). Deletions cut 4 bases from V and 4 bases from J, with 17 bases between. The CDR3 has 14 residues. Looked up from germline, CDR1 is SQVTM and CDR2 is ANQGSEA. CDR3 sequence (DNA): TGCAGCGTTGCCACCCCGGGGAGATTATACGAGCAGTACTTC. This translates into CSVATPGRLYEQYF.

This clonotype was counted many times. In DNA form, the CDR3 reads TGTGCCAGCAGCGTATCGGATGGGATAGGGTCACCCCTCCACTTT. Its translation is CASSVSDGIGSPLHF. The chain has TRBV9 and TRBJ1-6; D not resolved. CDR1 is SGDLS and CDR2 is YYNGEE in the germline V gene. V was pared by 1 base and J by 10 bases, with 15 bases between. The CDR3 is 15 amino acids.

The sample holds a few counts of this clonotype. This chain joins TRBV7-9 and TRBJ2-3, with TRBD1 as a possible D gene (6 bases). V was clipped by 2 bases and J by 2 bases, with 23 bases between them. CDR3 size: 19 residues. Germline CDR1 reads SEHNR; CDR2 reads FQNEAQ (reference sequence). CDR3 sequence: CASSLTVFGLTGVTDTQYF. In DNA form, the CDR3 reads TGTGCCAGCAGCTTAACGGTGTTTGGACTGACAGGAGTCACAGATACGCAGTATTTT.

This clonotype was observed many times. The J gene is TRBJ2-2, the V gene TRBV6-4, with D tentatively TRBD2 (6 bases). The V and J ends lost 6 bases and 6 bases respectively, with 11 bases between them. The CDR3 contains 13 residues. CDR1 and CDR2 from the germline V gene are MRHNA and SNTAGT. The CDR3 DNA reads TGTGCCAGCAGGGGGGGAGAAGCCGGGGAGCTGTTTTTT. This codes for CASRGGEAGELFF.

This clonotype has a handful of counts. The chain couples TRBV5-8 to TRBJ2-5; either TRBD1 or TRBD2 may supply D (6 bases each). The CDR3 length is 19 residues. Germline CDR1 and CDR2: SGHTS and YDEGEE. Trimming cost V 0 bases and J 1 base, with 22 bases left between them. In nucleotides, the CDR3 is TGTGCCAGCAGCTTGGCTGTCGGTTTTCGGGGGCTAAGCCAAGAGACCCAGTACTTC. Residues: CASSLAVGFRGLSQETQYF. Full variable domain (remainder filled in from reference TRBV5-8 and TRBJ2-5): EAGVTQSPTHLIKTRGQQATLRCSPISGHTSVYWYQQALGLGLQFLLWYDEGEERNRGNFPPRFSGRQFPNYSSELNVNALELEDSALYLCASSLAVGFRGLSQETQYFGPGTRLLVL.

The table lists this clonotype with a few counts. This chain links TRBV28 with TRBJ2-7; D remains unclear. CDR3 size: 15 residues. Trimming cost V 6 bases and J 0 bases, with 15 bases left between them. Germline assignment: CDR1 MDHEN and CDR2 SYDVKM. DNA of the CDR3: TGTGCCAGCAGATTTGCTGGTCCCAACTCCTACGAGCAGTACTTC. Translated, it gives CASRFAGPNSYEQYF. The full variable domain, its missing parts supplied by reference TRBV28 and TRBJ2-7, is DVKVTQSSRYLVKRTGEKVFLECVQDMDHENMFWYRQDPGLGLRLIYFSYDVKMKEKGDIPEGYSVSREKKERFSLILESASTNQTSMYLCASRFAGPNSYEQYFGPGTRLTVT.

The J gene is TRBJ1-5, the V gene TRBV7-2, with D perhaps matching TRBD1 (6 bases). The germline V and J ends were trimmed by 2 bases and 4 bases, with 9 bases remaining between them. Per germline, CDR1 SGHTA and CDR2 FQGNSA. This CDR3 contains 14 residues. CDR3 sequence: CTSSLPGENQPQHF. CDR3 in DNA: TGTACCAGCAGCTTACCAGGGGAAAATCAGCCCCAGCATTTT. Looking up the rest from reference TRBV7-2 and TRBJ1-5 gives the full variable domain: GAGVSQSPSNKVTEKGKDVELRCDPISGHTALYWYRQSLGQGLEFLIYFQGNSAPDKSGLPSDRFSAERTGGSVSTLTIQRTQQEDSAVYLCTSSLPGENQPQHFGDGTRLSIL.

This clonotype was counted a few times. The rearrangement links TRBV12-3 or TRBV12-4 to TRBJ2-5; 7 nucleotides align to TRBD2. The J segment lost 2 bases and the V segment lost 5 bases, leaving 8 bases of the junction unmatched. The CDR3 consists of 15 residues. The DNA for the CDR3 is TGTGCCAGCAGTCCACTCTCCGGGGGGCAAGAGACCCAGTACTTC. It encodes CASSPLSGGQETQYF.

The chain employs TRBV5-1 and TRBJ2-3; 7 bases line up with TRBD1. The CDR3 has 16 residues. Per the germline V gene, CDR1 is SGHRS and CDR2 is YFSETQ. Trimming took 3 bases from V and 0 from J; bases not matched to a gene: 7. CDR3 DNA sequence: TGCGCCAGCAGCTCGATGACAGGGTTGAGCACAGATACGCAGTATTTT. This encodes CASSSMTGLSTDTQYF.

About this clonotype itself: A read error may explain this, as a much larger clone is one base away. In this CDR3 the conserved last residue, phenylalanine or tryptophan, is missing, so a read error is likely. V usage is TRBV6-2 or TRBV6-3 and J usage is TRBJ2-7; TRBD1 matches at 7 bases. With V trimmed by 6 bases and J by 0 bases, 14 bases remained unmatched. The CDR3 is made up of 17 amino acids. Per the germline V gene, CDR1 is MNHEY and CDR2 is SVGEGT. The CDR3 DNA is TGTGCCAGCAGCCCATTGTATGGGACAGCGAGCTCCTACGAGCAGTACTTG. Translation gives CASSPLYGTASSYEQYL.

This clonotype occurred once. The junction and the germline gene differ at one end; a read error may be behind it. The genes are TRBV28 and TRBJ2-7; TRBD2 matches at 10 bases. CDR3 length: 16 residues. Germline lookup yields CDR1 MDHEN and CDR2 SYDVKM. The CDR3 DNA follows: TGTGCCGGCAGTGACTCACTAGCGGGACGCCTCTACGAGCAGTACTTC. Translating it yields CAGSDSLAGRLYEQYF.

This clonotype showed up just a few times. The chain uses TRBV28 and TRBJ2-1; TRBD1 agrees at 7 bases. Unmatched junction bases numbered 7, after V lost 1 base and J lost 7 bases. Looked up from germline, CDR1 is MDHEN and CDR2 is SYDVKM. CDR3 length: 15 amino acids. The CDR3 loop reads CASSLLAGGLNEQFF. In nucleotides, the CDR3 is TGTGCCAGCAGTTTATTGGCAGGGGGTCTGAATGAGCAGTTCTTC.

The rearrangement joins TRBV6-2 or TRBV6-3 to TRBJ2-1; weak D call: TRBD2 (5 bases). The CDR3 loop spans 16 amino acids. V lost 6 bases, J lost 1 base, and 16 bases lay in between. CDR1 and CDR2 (germline): MNHEY, SVGEGT. The chain's CDR3 is CASSQRASRSYNEQFF. The CDR3 nucleotides read TGTGCCAGCAGCCAACGGGCTAGCAGGTCCTACAATGAGCAGTTCTTC.

This clonotype has a count of ten or more. V gene TRBV27 combines with J gene TRBJ2-3, with 9 bases fitting TRBD2. Germline V CDR1 and CDR2: MNHEY, SMNVEV (reference sequence). V lost 5 bases and J lost 0; bases outside the gene matches: 6. The CDR3 is 16 amino acids. The CDR3 region is CASSGSGRGSTDTQYF. CDR3 in DNA: TGTGCCAGCAGTGGTAGCGGGAGAGGTAGCACAGATACGCAGTATTTT.

J is TRBJ1-5 and V is TRBV7-9; weak D call: TRBD1 (5 bases). This CDR3 contains 14 residues. Trimming left V 5 bases short and J 11 bases short, with 19 bases between. Germline lookup yields CDR1 SEHNR and CDR2 FQNEAQ (reference sequence). Here the CDR3 reads CASSIATGQGTQHF. DNA of the CDR3: TGTGCCAGCAGCATCGCCACGGGGCAGGGTACCCAGCATTTT. Full variable domain (outside the CDR3, taken from reference TRBV7-9 and TRBJ1-5): DTGVSQNPRHKITKRGQNVTFRCDPISEHNRLYWYRQTLGQGPEFLTYFQNEAQLEKSRLLSDRFSAERPKGSFSTLEIQRTEQGDSAMYLCASSIATGQGTQHFGDGTRLSIL.

In this sample, this clonotype turned up a few times. This rearrangement joins TRBV28 to TRBJ2-1, with TRBD2 matching over 10 bases. There are 14 residues in the CDR3. J was trimmed by 10 bases and V by 5 bases; bases with no gene match: 8. Germline values: CDR1 MDHEN, CDR2 SYDVKM. CDR3 DNA: TGTGCCAGCAGTAACCTAGCGGGAGTAGAGGAGCAGTTCTTC. Its protein product is CASSNLAGVEEQFF.

CDR3 loop: CASSYRDQPQHF. CDR3 nucleotide sequence: TGTGCCAGCAGTTACCGTGATCAGCCCCAGCATTTT. This chain joins TRBV6-2 or TRBV6-3 and TRBJ1-5; D ambiguous. The CDR3 has 12 amino acids. Trimming removed 2 bases from V and 5 bases from J, with 4 bases in between. In germline, CDR1 is MNHEY, CDR2 SVGEGT.

This clonotype was seen only a few times. The chain combines TRBV28 with TRBJ2-7; 7 nucleotides match TRBD2. Germline CDR1 reads MDHEN; CDR2 reads SYDVKM. This CDR3 contains 14 residues. After removal of 3 bases from V and 3 bases from J, the junction contained 5 bases not matched to a gene. The CDR3 DNA is TGTGCCAGCAGTTTGCGGGAGCTGAACTACGAGCAGTACTTC. Amino acids: CASSLRELNYEQYF.

This clonotype came up many times. This rearrangement joins TRBV27 to TRBJ2-1; D is possibly TRBD1 (5 bases). V was cut by 5 bases and J by 7 bases, with 18 bases left in between. CDR1 is MNHEY, CDR2 SMNVEV, per germline (reference sequence). The CDR3 is made up of 15 amino acids. CDR3 protein: CASSTRRGRMNEQFF. The CDR3 nucleotides are TGTGCCAGCAGTACCCGAAGGGGCAGGATGAATGAGCAGTTCTTC.

This clonotype was detected ten times or more. DNA of the CDR3: TGTGCCAGCTCCCCCGGGGGGACTCAAGGAAACTATGGCTACACCTTC. It translates to CASSPGGTQGNYGYTF. The chain combines TRBV2 with TRBJ1-2, with a possible D match to TRBD1 (5 bases). CDR3 length: 16 residues. CDR1 SNHLY and CDR2 FYNNEI come from the germline V gene. V was shortened by 8 bases and J by 2 bases, with 21 bases between the two germline ends.

In this sample, this clonotype turned up a few times. The chain uses TRBV9 and TRBJ1-6, with no clear D. Germline loops: CDR1 SGDLS, CDR2 YYNGEE. V shed 4 bases and J shed 4 bases, with 12 bases lying between them. CDR3 length: 15 amino acids. The CDR3 spells CASSTGDGYNSPLHF. CDR3 in DNA: TGTGCCAGCAGCACCGGCGACGGTTATAATTCACCCCTCCACTTT.

The chain uses TRBV5-1 and TRBJ2-7, with D perhaps matching TRBD1 (6 bases). V dropped 3 bases and J dropped 0 bases, with 13 bases sitting between them. The germline gives CDR1 SGHRS, CDR2 YFSETQ. The CDR3 loop spans 15 amino acids. The CDR3 bases are TGCGCCAGCAGCTGGGGGCAGGTACCCTCCTACGAGCAGTACTTC. As protein: CASSWGQVPSYEQYF. Full variable domain (outside the CDR3, taken from reference TRBV5-1 and TRBJ2-7): KAGVTQTPRYLIKTRGQQVTLSCSPISGHRSVSWYQQTPGQGLQFLFEYFSETQRNKGNFPGRFSGRQFSNSRSEMNVSTLELGDSALYLCASSWGQVPSYEQYFGPGTRLTVT.